The T cell receptor (beta chain) described here comes from a study of T cells in Graves' hyperthyroidism and ophthalmopathy. Study context: The blood sample was taken at first diagnosis, before treatment began.

Germline CDR1 and CDR2: LGHDT and YNNKEL (reference sequence). The CDR3 spans 17 residues. V lost 2 bases and J lost 8, with 19 bases in between. With duration under 3 months, ophthalmopathy was active: Clinical Activity Score at least 3, NOSPECS at least 4. RNA transcripts gave rise to amplified TCR beta CDR3 regions. In the first-round RT-PCR of the TCR CDR3, the HTBI primer set was used. Using its own MiXCR run on the multiplex PCR reads, TCRdb lists one record per CDR3 protein. The sample has around 300,000 distinct CDR3 sequences, approximately 20% seen once. The sequenced sample was blood. This sequence was found in a man younger than 40 with Graves' ophthalmopathy. The chain recombines TRBV3-1 with TRBJ1-6; TRBD1 is a possible D gene (5 bases). The CDR3: CASSQSRDRGRDSPLHF. CDR3 in DNA: TGTGCCAGCAGCCAAAGTCGGGATCGGGGGAGGGATTCACCCCTCCACTTT.